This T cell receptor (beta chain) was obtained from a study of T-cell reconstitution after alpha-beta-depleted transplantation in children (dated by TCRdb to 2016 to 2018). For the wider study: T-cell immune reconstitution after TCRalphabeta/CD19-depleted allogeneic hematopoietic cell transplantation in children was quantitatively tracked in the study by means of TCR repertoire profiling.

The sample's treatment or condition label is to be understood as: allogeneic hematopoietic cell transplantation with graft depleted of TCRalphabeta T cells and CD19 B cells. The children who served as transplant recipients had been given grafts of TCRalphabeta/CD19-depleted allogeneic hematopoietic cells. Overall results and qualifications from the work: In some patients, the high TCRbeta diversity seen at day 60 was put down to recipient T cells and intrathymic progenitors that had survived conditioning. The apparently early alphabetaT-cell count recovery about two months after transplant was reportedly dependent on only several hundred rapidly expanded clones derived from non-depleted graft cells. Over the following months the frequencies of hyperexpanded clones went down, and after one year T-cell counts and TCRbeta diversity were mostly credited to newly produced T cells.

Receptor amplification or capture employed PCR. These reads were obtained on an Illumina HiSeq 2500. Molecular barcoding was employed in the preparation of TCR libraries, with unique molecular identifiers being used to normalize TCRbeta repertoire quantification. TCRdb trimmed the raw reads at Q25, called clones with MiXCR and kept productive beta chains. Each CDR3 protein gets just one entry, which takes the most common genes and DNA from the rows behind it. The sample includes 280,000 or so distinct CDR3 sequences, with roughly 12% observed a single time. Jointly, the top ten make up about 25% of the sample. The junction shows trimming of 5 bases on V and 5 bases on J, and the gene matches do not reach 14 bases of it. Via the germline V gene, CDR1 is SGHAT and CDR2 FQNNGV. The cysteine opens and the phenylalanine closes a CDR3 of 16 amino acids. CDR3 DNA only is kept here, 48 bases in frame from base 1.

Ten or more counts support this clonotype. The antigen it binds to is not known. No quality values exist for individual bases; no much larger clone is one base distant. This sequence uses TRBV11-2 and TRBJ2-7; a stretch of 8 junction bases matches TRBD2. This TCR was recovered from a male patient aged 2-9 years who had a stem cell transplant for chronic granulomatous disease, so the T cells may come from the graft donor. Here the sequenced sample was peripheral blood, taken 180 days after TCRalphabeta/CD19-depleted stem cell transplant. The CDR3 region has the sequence CASSPYGGARVHEQYF. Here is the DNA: TGTGCCAGCAGCCCCTACGGGGGGGCCAGGGTCCACGAGCAGTACTTC.